These T cell receptor beta chains were read from a single sample in a study of blood T cell repertoires in COVID-19. Sequenced by immunoSEQ multiplex PCR; TCRdb stores in-frame clones only, minus some. The sample carries a few hundred thousand clones, approximately 83% recorded once. The sequencing input was PBMCs or T cells enriched from blood (not recorded which). The receptor source for this set is a man aged 30 to 45 who had recovered from COVID-19. Both conserved end residues are part of each CDR3.

v_gene	j_gene	CDR3aa
TRBV5-1	TRBJ2-5	CASSLAKSGAQETQYF
TRBV19	TRBJ2-7	CASSGQAYEQYF
TRBV19	TRBJ2-7	CASSTTGGETYEQYF
TRBV12-3/TRBV12-4	TRBJ1-4	CASSLAGDEKLFF
TRBV18	TRBJ1-2	CASSRERTNYGYTF
TRBV6-5	TRBJ1-1	CASSYSIVRGISEAFF
TRBV6-2/TRBV6-3	TRBJ1-2	CASSRTDYGYTF
TRBV19	TRBJ2-7	CASSLSGLIYEQYF
TRBV7-2	TRBJ2-7	CASSLDSGGLPYEQYF
TRBV6-6	TRBJ1-3	CASSLTGEGSGNTIYF
TRBV6-5	TRBJ1-3	CASSYDRGTGNTIYF
TRBV5-1	TRBJ2-3	CASSFGRRTDTQYF
TRBV18	TRBJ1-4	CASSRGSNEKLFF
TRBV19	TRBJ1-5	CASSKDTGTGGKPQHF
TRBV5-1	TRBJ2-1	CASSLLEGSYNEQFF
TRBV25-1	TRBJ1-3	CASSSPGNTIYF
TRBV19	TRBJ1-1	CASSAPGQPNTEAFF
TRBV5-5	TRBJ2-5	CASSPEGSGVNAWETQYF
TRBV11-2	TRBJ2-2	CASSLRGSPDTGELFF
TRBV6-5	TRBJ1-6	CASTPIRNSPLHF